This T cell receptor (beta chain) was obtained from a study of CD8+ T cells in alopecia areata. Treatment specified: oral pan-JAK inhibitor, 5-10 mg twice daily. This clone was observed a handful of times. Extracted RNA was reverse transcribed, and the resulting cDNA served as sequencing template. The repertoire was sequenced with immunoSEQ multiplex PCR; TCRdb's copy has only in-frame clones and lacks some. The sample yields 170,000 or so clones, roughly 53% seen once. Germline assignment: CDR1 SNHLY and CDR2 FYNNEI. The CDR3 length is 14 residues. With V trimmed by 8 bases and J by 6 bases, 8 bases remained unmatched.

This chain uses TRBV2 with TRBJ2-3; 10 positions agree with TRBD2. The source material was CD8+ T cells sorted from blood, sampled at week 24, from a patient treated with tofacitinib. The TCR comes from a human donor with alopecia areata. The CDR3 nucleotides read TGTGCCAGCCGAACTAGCGGGGACGGGGATACGCAGTATTTT. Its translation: CASRTSGDGDTQYF.